This T cell receptor beta chain was retrieved from a study of T cell responses to AZD1222 COVID-19 vaccine. CDR1 SGHDT and CDR2 YYEEEE come from the germline V gene. The CDR3 has 15 amino acids. The V and J ends lost 3 bases and 6 bases, in that order; junction bases with no gene match: 8. Here immunoSEQ multiplex PCR was the method, and the copy in TCRdb shows in-frame clones only, minus some. The sample lists approximately 81,000 clones, about 90% occurring once. The receptor was isolated from an adult in good health. The starting material was peripheral blood, obtained on day 0 of MenACWY control vaccination. V and J are TRBV5-6 and TRBJ1-5, with 8 positions matching TRBD1. The CDR3 sequence: CASSSGQGGVQPQHF. CDR3 bases: TGTGCCAGCAGCTCCGGACAGGGCGGGGTTCAGCCCCAGCATTTT.